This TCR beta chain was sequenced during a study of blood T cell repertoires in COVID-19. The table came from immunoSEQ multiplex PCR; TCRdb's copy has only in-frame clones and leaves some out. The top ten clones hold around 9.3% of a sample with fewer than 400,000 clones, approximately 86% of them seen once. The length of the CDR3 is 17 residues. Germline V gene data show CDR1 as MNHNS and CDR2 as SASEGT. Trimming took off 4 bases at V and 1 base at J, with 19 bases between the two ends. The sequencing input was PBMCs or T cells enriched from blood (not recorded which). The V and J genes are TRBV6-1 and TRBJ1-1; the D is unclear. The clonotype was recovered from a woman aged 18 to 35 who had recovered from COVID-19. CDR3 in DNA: TGTGCCAGCAGTGCCCTCCTGTCGATTCTTAGGAACACTGAAGCTTTCTTT. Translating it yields CASSALLSILRNTEAFF.